This T cell receptor (beta chain) was recovered during a study of blood T cell repertoires in COVID-19. Across the whole study: Acute and convalescent COVID-19 specimens originated in the United States, Italy and Spain. The cDNA or gDNA used as material had been derived from T cells, B-cell-depleted T cells, or PBMCs.

Under the authors' procedure: Amplification from reference gene primers served as the basis for estimated nucleated cell counts. The assay was immunoSEQ multiplex PCR, and TCRdb's table has in-frame clones only and misses some. The DNA gave D and trimming, while V, J and clone size come from that table. This sample has some 240,000 clones, with about nine tenths found just once. The sample was peripheral blood. This TCR derives from a man aged 55-75 years who had recovered from COVID-19.

The CDR3 DNA reads TGTGCCAGCAGACCTCCCCTCAGGGTAGGAGAGCAGTACTTC. Its protein product is CASRPPLRVGEQYF. This chain connects TRBV6-5 to TRBJ2-7, with D perhaps matching TRBD1 (5 bases). This CDR3 has 14 residues. Trimming left V 6 bases short and J 7 bases short, with 19 bases between. The germline V gene encodes CDR1 MNHEY and CDR2 SVGAGI.